These 32 T cell receptor beta chains came from one sample sequenced in a study of T cell responses to AZD1222 COVID-19 vaccine. Repertoires were generated with immunoSEQ multiplex PCR, while TCRdb's copy carries only in-frame clones and drops some. This sample has 110,000 to 150,000 clones, with approximately 89% found just once. Here the sequenced sample was peripheral blood, taken on day 0 of AZD1222 vaccination. The source of these receptors is an adult in good health.

The genes are TRBV5-1 and TRBJ1-2; D may be TRBD1 (5 bases). Germline loops: CDR1 SGHRS, CDR2 YFSETQ. The CDR3 length is 13 residues. Trimming took off 7 bases at V and 4 bases at J, with 14 bases between the two ends. CDR3 in DNA: TGCGCCAGCTCCCCGGCGGGGCCCTATGGCTACACCTTC. Amino acids: CASSPAGPYGYTF. Full variable domain (remainder filled in from reference TRBV5-1 and TRBJ1-2): KAGVTQTPRYLIKTRGQQVTLSCSPISGHRSVSWYQQTPGQGLQFLFEYFSETQRNKGNFPGRFSGRQFSNSRSEMNVSTLELGDSALYLCASSPAGPYGYTFGSGTRLTVV.

This chain joins TRBV6-5 and TRBJ1-6, with D possibly matching TRBD1 (6 bases). Trimming shortened V by 0 bases and J by 6 bases, and 9 bases separated the two germline ends. Germline lookup yields CDR1 MNHEY and CDR2 SVGAGI. CDR3 length: 15 residues. CDR3 DNA sequence: TGTGCCAGCAGTTACTCGGGGACATTTAATTCACCCCTCCACTTT. Its translation is CASSYSGTFNSPLHF.

Notes on this clone: One junction end does not reproduce the germline sequence, and a read error may be involved. The chain links TRBV6-1 to TRBJ1-2, with 8 bases aligning to TRBD1. CDR3 length equals 15 residues. Germline CDR1 and CDR2: MNHNS and SASEGT. DNA of the CDR3: TGTGCCAGCAGTGAAGGGGGACAGGTTATCTATGGCTACATCTTC. Translated: CASSEGGQVIYGYIF.

The chain couples TRBV11-2 to TRBJ2-6; D is unresolved. The germline V gene has CDR1 SGHAT and CDR2 FQNNGV. The CDR3 length is 16 residues. V lost 2 bases and J 2 bases, leaving 10 bases between the germline ends. CDR3 sequence: CASSLPGMPGANVLTF. The CDR3, as DNA: TGTGCCAGCAGCTTACCAGGAATGCCTGGGGCCAACGTCCTGACTTTC.

V is TRBV6-5 and J is TRBJ1-1; D remains unclear. Per the germline V gene, CDR1 is MNHEY and CDR2 is SVGAGI. The CDR3 covers 15 residues. V was trimmed by 6 bases and J by 1 base, leaving 15 bases between them. CDR3 region: CASRGPRTANTEAFF. The CDR3, as DNA: TGTGCCAGCAGGGGCCCCCGGACGGCGAACACTGAAGCTTTCTTT.

J is TRBJ2-5 and V is TRBV15; TRBD1 matches 9 bases. Germline V gives CDR1 LNHNV, CDR2 YYDKDF (reference sequence). V dropped 3 bases and J dropped 3; count of bases not matched to a gene: 5. This CDR3 spans 15 amino acids. The CDR3 DNA is TGTGCCACCAGCAGGGGGTGGACAGGGGAAGAGACCCAGTACTTC. Its protein is CATSRGWTGEETQYF.

This chain links TRBV6-1 with TRBJ2-6; D gene unclear. There are 16 residues in the CDR3. CDR1 MNHNS and CDR2 SASEGT come from the germline V gene. The V and J ends lost 4 bases and 0 bases respectively, with 10 bases between them. In DNA form, the CDR3 reads TGTGCCAGCAGTGGACCATCGAGCTCTGGGGCCAACGTCCTGACTTTC. As protein: CASSGPSSSGANVLTF.

This sequence joins TRBV6-6 and TRBJ1-1, with D hard to call. CDR1 and CDR2 (germline): MNHNY, SVGAGI (reference sequence). V was shortened by 0 bases and J by 4 bases, with 9 bases between the two germline ends. This CDR3 comprises 14 residues. CDR3 sequence: CASSYSQVGTEAFF. In nucleotides, the CDR3 is TGTGCCAGCAGTTACTCGCAGGTGGGCACTGAAGCTTTCTTT.

V is TRBV18 and J is TRBJ2-3; D gene unclear. The V gene's germline CDR1 is KGHSH and CDR2 LQKENI. This CDR3 is 12 amino acids long. V lost 3 bases and J 2 bases, leaving 3 bases between the germline ends. The CDR3 here is CASSPNTDTQYF. The DNA for the CDR3 is TGTGCCAGCTCACCTAACACAGATACGCAGTATTTT.

The chain has TRBV27 and TRBJ1-2, with a possible D match to TRBD1 (5 bases). The germline gives CDR1 MNHEY, CDR2 SMNVEV (reference sequence). Trimming removed 5 bases at V and 8 bases at J, with 12 bases between. The CDR3 length is 12 residues. The CDR3 nucleotides are TGTGCCAGCAGTGCCGAGGGGAGAGGCTACACCTTC. Translated: CASSAEGRGYTF.

The chain is built from TRBV9 and TRBJ2-3, with 7 bases fitting TRBD1. Looked up from germline, CDR1 is SGDLS and CDR2 is YYNGEE. V lost 3 bases to trimming and J lost 1 base; unmatched junction nucleotides: 8. This CDR3 has 16 residues. CDR3 sequence (DNA): TGTGCCAGCAGCGAGCCCCGACAGGGTGGCACAGATACGCAGTATTTT. Residues: CASSEPRQGGTDTQYF.

This chain uses TRBV27 with TRBJ1-4; the match to TRBD1 covers 7 bases. Trimming cost V 2 bases and J 8 bases; bases outside gene matches: 8. Germline lookup yields CDR1 MNHEY and CDR2 SMNVEV (reference sequence). The CDR3 covers 15 residues. The DNA of the CDR3 is TGTGCCAGCAGTTTAAGAGGCAGGGGGGGCGAAAAACTGTTTTTT. It specifies CASSLRGRGGEKLFF.

The chain employs TRBV2 and TRBJ1-4, with TRBD1 as a possible D gene (5 bases). Per the germline V gene, CDR1 is SNHLY and CDR2 is FYNNEI. V dropped 3 bases and J dropped 8 bases, with 16 bases sitting between them. CDR3 length: 15 amino acids. Here the CDR3 DNA reads TGTGCCAGCAGTGAGAGCGGGGACTATGGAGAAAAACTGTTTTTT. It encodes CASSESGDYGEKLFF.

V usage is TRBV4-1 and J usage is TRBJ1-4; possibly TRBD1 for D (5 bases). The CDR3 loop spans 20 amino acids. V lost 1 base and J 0 bases, leaving 21 bases between the germline ends. Looked up from germline, CDR1 is MGHRA and CDR2 is YSYEKL. The DNA for the CDR3 is TGCGCCAGCAGCCAAGGAAGGGGCCTTCGAGTATGGGCAACTAATGAAAAACTGTTTTTT. Encoded protein: CASSQGRGLRVWATNEKLFF.

The rearrangement uses TRBV7-9 and TRBJ2-1, with unresolved D. This CDR3 is built from 14 residues. Germline CDR1 reads SEHNR; CDR2 reads FQNEAQ (reference sequence). V was cut by 5 bases and J by 3 bases, with 11 bases left in between. CDR3: CASSGYAIYNEQFF. The CDR3 DNA reads as TGTGCCAGCAGCGGATACGCGATCTACAATGAGCAGTTCTTC.

This clone was detected only a few times. V usage is TRBV14 and J usage is TRBJ1-1, with D unclear. V was shortened by 1 base and J by 2 bases, with 8 bases between the two germline ends. Germline lookup yields CDR1 SGHDN and CDR2 FVKESK. The CDR3 sequence is 14 residues long. CDR3 residues: CASSQGPGNTEAFF. In nucleotides, the CDR3 is TGTGCCAGCAGCCAAGGCCCAGGCAACACTGAAGCTTTCTTT.

The chain is built from TRBV5-1 and TRBJ2-6, with 7 nucleotides matching TRBD2. Trimming took 2 bases from V and 0 from J; bases not matched to a gene: 14. Germline V gene sequence: CDR1 SGHRS, CDR2 YFSETQ. The CDR3 extends over 20 amino acids. The CDR3 coding sequence is TGCGCCAGCAGCTTTGGGACCGGGGGGACCCTAAGCTCTGGGGCCAACGTCCTGACTTTC. Translating gives CASSFGTGGTLSSGANVLTF.

The rearrangement links TRBV19 to TRBJ1-2, with D possibly TRBD1 on 5 matching bases. Germline V gene sequence: CDR1 LNHDA, CDR2 SQIVND (reference sequence). V was cut by 7 bases and J by 5 bases, with 11 bases left in between. This CDR3 has 12 amino acids. This CDR3 is CASNWGEYGYTF. The CDR3 region has the DNA TGTGCCAGTAATTGGGGGGAGTATGGCTACACCTTC.

A note on this clone: Other nucleotide sequences from this sample produce the same CDR3. The genes are TRBV18 and TRBJ2-3; D is undetermined. This CDR3 contains 13 residues. The germline V and J ends were trimmed by 1 base and 3 bases, with 5 bases remaining between them. Germline lookup yields CDR1 KGHSH and CDR2 LQKENI. The CDR3 protein is CASSPRRTDTQYF. For the CDR3, the DNA is TGTGCCAGCTCACCACGCCGGACAGATACGCAGTATTTT.

The chain uses TRBV29-1 and TRBJ2-4, with 8 bases lining up with TRBD2. The germline V gene encodes CDR1 SQVTM and CDR2 ANQGSEA. Trimming took 4 bases from V and 0 from J; bases not matched to a gene: 11. CDR3 length equals 17 residues. The CDR3 DNA sequence: TGCAGCGTTGTCAGAATCGGGGGGGGTAAAGCCAAAAACATTCAGTACTTC. Amino acid sequence: CSVVRIGGGKAKNIQYF.

This chain joins TRBV27 and TRBJ1-5; TRBD1 is a possible D gene (5 bases). Germline assignment: CDR1 MNHEY and CDR2 SMNVEV (reference sequence). Trimming removed 6 bases from V and 7 bases from J, with 19 bases in between. CDR3 length: 15 residues. The CDR3 DNA sequence: TGTGCCAGCAGAGCTCTGGGGGACGGATTACAGCCCCAGCATTTT. It translates to CASRALGDGLQPQHF.

This rearrangement joins TRBV12-3 or TRBV12-4 to TRBJ1-1; D uncertain. This CDR3 is built from 13 residues. With 5 bases removed from V and 4 bases from J, the gap between germline ends came to 11 bases. The CDR3 DNA follows: TGTGCCAGCAGTCCTGTAAGGGTCACTGAAGCTTTCTTT. This sequence encodes CASSPVRVTEAFF.

This clone was seen just once. The chain recombines TRBV5-1 with TRBJ1-1, with a possible D match to TRBD1 (6 bases). Trimming took 2 bases from V and 5 from J, leaving 16 bases between them. Germline V gene data show CDR1 as SGHRS and CDR2 as YFSETQ. The CDR3 is made up of 15 amino acids. CDR3 nucleotide sequence: TGCGCCAGCAGCTTATACAGGGTCGGGGGGACTGAAGCTTTCTTT. Protein product: CASSLYRVGGTEAFF. The complete variable domain, with remaining parts taken from reference TRBV5-1 and TRBJ1-1, reads KAGVTQTPRYLIKTRGQQVTLSCSPISGHRSVSWYQQTPGQGLQFLFEYFSETQRNKGNFPGRFSGRQFSNSRSEMNVSTLELGDSALYLCASSLYRVGGTEAFFGQGTRLTVV.

This chain links TRBV6-5 with TRBJ1-3, with 7 positions matching TRBD1. The CDR3 runs to 14 residues. The germline V gene encodes CDR1 MNHEY and CDR2 SVGAGI. Trimming cost V 6 bases and J 1 base; bases outside gene matches: 3. CDR3 in amino acids: CASRPTGSGNTIYF. As DNA, the CDR3 is TGTGCCAGCAGACCGACAGGGTCTGGAAACACCATATATTTT.

This clone showed up just a few times. This chain uses TRBV15 with TRBJ2-1, with D maybe TRBD1 (5 bases). Germline values: CDR1 LNHNV, CDR2 YYDKDF (reference sequence). The V and J ends lost 2 bases and 7 bases respectively, with 12 bases between them. This CDR3 region has 14 residues. In DNA, the CDR3 is TGTGCCACCAGCAGACAGGGTCAGATAAATGAGCAGTTCTTC. Encoded protein: CATSRQGQINEQFF.

The chain recombines TRBV9 with TRBJ2-3, with TRBD1 identical over 7 bases. CDR1 and CDR2 (germline): SGDLS, YYNGEE. V dropped 0 bases and J dropped 1; count of bases not matched to a gene: 2. This CDR3 comprises 15 residues. CDR3 nucleotide sequence: TGTGCCAGCAGCGTAGTAACAGGGGGCACAGATACGCAGTATTTT. As protein: CASSVVTGGTDTQYF.

The chain carries TRBV3-1 (or the pseudogene TRBV3-2) and TRBJ2-2; D not resolved. The CDR3 runs 12 residues. Per the germline V gene, CDR1 is LGHDT and CDR2 is YNNKEL (reference sequence). V lost 4 bases and J lost 6, with 6 bases in between. CDR3 sequence (DNA): TGTGCCAGCAGCCCTGTCCCCGGGGAGCTGTTTTTT. Amino acid sequence: CASSPVPGELFF.

The chain employs TRBV4-1 and TRBJ2-3, with D tentatively TRBD2 (6 bases). Germline loops: CDR1 MGHRA, CDR2 YSYEKL. Trimming stripped 0 bases from V and 3 bases from J, with 13 bases between. The CDR3 totals 16 residues. The CDR3 bases are TGCGCCAGCAGCCAAGATTCTGGACTACAGACAGATACGCAGTATTTT. Its protein is CASSQDSGLQTDTQYF.

The chain combines TRBV29-1 with TRBJ2-5; tentative D call: TRBD2 (5 bases). Germline V gives CDR1 SQVTM, CDR2 ANQGSEA. This CDR3 spans 14 amino acids. V dropped 4 bases and J dropped 5 bases, with 17 bases sitting between them. The CDR3 DNA reads as TGCAGCGTTGGGAGGATAGCGCCCCGGGAGACCCAGTACTTC. Its protein product is CSVGRIAPRETQYF.

This clone has just one count. The chain is built from TRBV10-2 and TRBJ1-2, with D possibly matching TRBD1 (6 bases). Germline V gene sequence: CDR1 WSHSY, CDR2 SAAADI. The CDR3 is made up of 14 amino acids. Trimming took off 1 base at V and 3 bases at J, with 9 bases between the two ends. The CDR3 spells CASSEFDRHYGYTF. CDR3 DNA: TGCGCCAGCAGTGAGTTTGACAGGCACTATGGCTACACCTTC.

At least ten counts were recorded for this clone. V gene TRBV7-2 combines with J gene TRBJ1-2, with D unresolved. Germline V gene sequence: CDR1 SGHTA, CDR2 FQGNSA. The V end lost 2 bases, the J end lost 4 bases, and 17 bases lay between the germline ends. CDR3 length: 16 amino acids. The CDR3 reads CASSLTLVGVGYGYTF. The CDR3 DNA reads as TGTGCCAGCAGCTTAACCCTCGTTGGGGTTGGCTATGGCTACACCTTC.

The chain employs TRBV19 and TRBJ1-3; D perhaps matches TRBD1 (5 bases). Germline values: CDR1 LNHDA, CDR2 SQIVND (reference sequence). V lost 7 bases and J 4 bases, leaving 14 bases between the germline ends. The CDR3 runs to 14 residues. CDR3 sequence (DNA): TGTGCCAGTACCGAAGGGACTGCGGGAAACACCATATATTTT. Translation gives CASTEGTAGNTIYF. Drawing the rest from reference TRBV19 and TRBJ1-3, the complete variable domain is DGGITQSPKYLFRKEGQNVTLSCEQNLNHDAMYWYRQDPGQGLRLIYYSQIVNDFQKGDIAEGYSVSREKKESFPLTVTSAQKNPTAFYLCASTEGTAGNTIYFGEGSWLTVV.